This entry lists 5 T cell receptor beta chains sequenced from one sample in a study of blood T cell repertoires in COVID-19 (dated by TCRdb to between 2020 and 2021). The library was generated by the immunoSEQ multiplex PCR assay. Drawn from immuneACCESS, this table holds only the in-frame rearrangements with V and J called that TCRdb kept. Clones are partly lost; checked studies trace under half to an unresolved V gene and leave the rest unexplained. The sample data list 210,000 or so clones, and over 75% of these were observed just once. Of the sample, about 14% is held by the ten largest clones. The sample consisted of peripheral blood. All receptors come from a man in his fifties or sixties who had recovered from COVID-19.

The V gene is TRBV6-6, the J gene TRBJ1-6, with a possible D match to TRBD1 (6 bases). The germline V gene has CDR1 MNHNY and CDR2 SVGAGI (reference sequence). This CDR3 spans 16 amino acids. The V end was cut by 5 bases, the J end by 0 bases, with 11 bases between. For the CDR3, the DNA is TGTGCCAGCAGTCGGACAGCGAGCTCCTATAATTCACCCCTCCACTTT. Its translation is CASSRTASSYNSPLHF.

The V and J genes are TRBV19 and TRBJ1-5; no clear D gene. V was shortened by 4 bases and J by 0 bases, with 16 bases between the two germline ends. CDR3 size: 17 residues. CDR1 and CDR2 (germline): LNHDA, SQIVND (reference sequence). The CDR3 DNA sequence: TGTGCCAGTAGTACGGTCTTTTCGGGAATTAGCAATCAGCCCCAGCATTTT. Translating it yields CASSTVFSGISNQPQHF.

The rearrangement uses TRBV7-8 and TRBJ2-7; 11 bases are shared with TRBD2. This CDR3 region has 14 residues. CDR1 is SGHVS, CDR2 FQNEAQ, per germline. With 3 bases clipped from V and 6 bases from J, the junction kept 4 bases outside the gene matches. The CDR3 DNA follows: TGTGCCAGCAGCTTTACTAGCGGGAGTTTCGAGCAGTACTTC. Protein sequence: CASSFTSGSFEQYF.

The V gene is TRBV7-3, the J gene TRBJ2-1; D perhaps matches TRBD1 (6 bases). This CDR3 has 16 amino acids. CDR1 is SGHTA and CDR2 is FQGTGA in the germline V gene. V was cut by 4 bases and J by 9 bases, with 22 bases left in between. The CDR3, as DNA: TGTGCCAGCAGCTCCCTAACTAGGGGGAGAGTTGTTGAGCAGTTCTTC. It specifies CASSSLTRGRVVEQFF.

CDR3 sequence reads: CRVEGRKTQYF. DNA for the CDR3: TGCAGGGTGGAGGGACGGAAGACCCAGTACTTC. The chain is built from TRBV20-1 and TRBJ2-5; D might be TRBD2 (6 bases). The CDR3 contains 11 residues. Germline V gene data show CDR1 as DFQATT and CDR2 as SNEGSKA (reference sequence).